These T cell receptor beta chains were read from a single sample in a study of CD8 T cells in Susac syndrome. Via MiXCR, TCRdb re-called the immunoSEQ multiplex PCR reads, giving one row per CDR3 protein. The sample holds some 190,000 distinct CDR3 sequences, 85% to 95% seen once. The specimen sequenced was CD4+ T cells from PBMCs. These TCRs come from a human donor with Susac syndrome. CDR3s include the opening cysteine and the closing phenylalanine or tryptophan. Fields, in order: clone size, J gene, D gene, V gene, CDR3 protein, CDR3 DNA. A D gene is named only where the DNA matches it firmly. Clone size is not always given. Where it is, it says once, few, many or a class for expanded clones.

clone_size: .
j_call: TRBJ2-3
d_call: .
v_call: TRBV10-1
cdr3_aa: CASSEKRTSTDTQYF
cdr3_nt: TGCGCCAGCAGTGAGAAAAGGACTAGCACAGATACGCAGTATTTT

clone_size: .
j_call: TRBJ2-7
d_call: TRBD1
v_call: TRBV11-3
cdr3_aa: CASSLGGTEENEQYF
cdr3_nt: TGTGCCAGCAGCTTAGGGGGGACAGAAGAAAACGAGCAGTACTTC

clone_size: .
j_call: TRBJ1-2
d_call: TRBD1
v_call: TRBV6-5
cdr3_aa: CASSYSRQGAYPYGYTF
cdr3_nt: TGTGCCAGCAGTTACTCGAGGCAGGGGGCCTACCCCTATGGCTACACCTTC

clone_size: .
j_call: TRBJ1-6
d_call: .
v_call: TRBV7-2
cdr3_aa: CASSLGLQTNSPLHF
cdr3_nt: TGTGCCAGCAGCTTAGGGTTACAGACTAATTCACCCCTCCACTTT

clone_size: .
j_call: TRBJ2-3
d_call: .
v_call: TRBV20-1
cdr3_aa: CSARKAGWGDTQYF
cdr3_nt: TGCAGTGCTAGAAAGGCGGGGTGGGGAGATACGCAGTATTTT

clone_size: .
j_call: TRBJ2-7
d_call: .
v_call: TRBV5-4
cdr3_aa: CASSLAGGSSYEQYF
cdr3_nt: TGTGCCAGCAGCTTGGCTGGTGGGTCCTCCTACGAGCAGTACTTC

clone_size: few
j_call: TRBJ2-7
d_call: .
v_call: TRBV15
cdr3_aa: CATSLLRDNGYEQYF
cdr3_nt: TGTGCCACCAGCTTACTGAGGGACAATGGGTACGAGCAGTACTTC

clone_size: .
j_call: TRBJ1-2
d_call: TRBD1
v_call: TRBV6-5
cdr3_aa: CASSFDREGRNYGYTF
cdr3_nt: TGTGCCAGCAGTTTCGACAGGGAAGGGCGTAACTATGGCTACACCTTC

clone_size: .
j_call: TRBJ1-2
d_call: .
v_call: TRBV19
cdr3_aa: CASSIRSVGYGYTF
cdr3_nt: TGTGCCAGTAGTATACGCTCGGTTGGGTATGGCTACACCTTC

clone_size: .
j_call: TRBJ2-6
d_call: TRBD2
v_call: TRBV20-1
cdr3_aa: CSARRGGAGSSGANVLTF
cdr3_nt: TGCAGTGCCCGGAGGGGAGGGGCAGGTAGCTCTGGGGCCAACGTCCTGACTTTC

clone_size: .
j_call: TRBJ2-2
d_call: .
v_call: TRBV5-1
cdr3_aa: CASSPDGYTGELFF
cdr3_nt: TGCGCCAGCAGCCCGGACGGGTACACCGGGGAGCTGTTTTTT

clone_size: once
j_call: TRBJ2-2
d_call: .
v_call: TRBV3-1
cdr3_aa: CASSQGRSTGELFF
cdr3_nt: TGTGCCAGCAGCCAGGGCCGGAGCACCGGGGAGCTGTTTTTT

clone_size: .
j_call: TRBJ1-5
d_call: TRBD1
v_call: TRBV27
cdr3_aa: CASSFRTPGQGNQPQHF
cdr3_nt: TGTGCCAGCAGTTTTCGTACCCCGGGACAGGGGAATCAGCCCCAGCATTTT

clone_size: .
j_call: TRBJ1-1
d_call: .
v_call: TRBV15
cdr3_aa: CATSRDLNGAFF
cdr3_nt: TGTGCCACCAGCAGAGATCTCAATGGGGCTTTCTTT